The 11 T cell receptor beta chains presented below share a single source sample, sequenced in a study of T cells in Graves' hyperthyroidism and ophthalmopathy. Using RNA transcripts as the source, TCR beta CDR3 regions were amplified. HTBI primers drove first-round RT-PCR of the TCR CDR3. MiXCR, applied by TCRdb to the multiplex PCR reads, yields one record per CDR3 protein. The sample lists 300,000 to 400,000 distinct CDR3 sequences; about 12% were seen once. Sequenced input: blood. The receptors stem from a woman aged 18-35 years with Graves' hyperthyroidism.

CDR3 in amino acids: CASGPGVPGELFF. The CDR3 DNA reads as TGTGCCAGCGGCCCGGGGGTTCCCGGGGAGCTGTTTTTT. The chain links TRBV5-6 to TRBJ2-2; a weak D match, TRBD2 (6 bases). Germline lookup yields CDR1 SGHDT and CDR2 YYEEEE. The V end lost 7 bases, the J end lost 6 bases, and 13 bases lay between the germline ends. The CDR3 has 13 residues.

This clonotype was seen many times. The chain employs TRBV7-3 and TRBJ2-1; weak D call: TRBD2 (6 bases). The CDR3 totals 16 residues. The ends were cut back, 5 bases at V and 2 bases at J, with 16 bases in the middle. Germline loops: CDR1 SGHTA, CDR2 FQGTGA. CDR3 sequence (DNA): TGTGCCAGCAGCAGCCACGGGAGCTGGGCCTACAATGAGCAGTTCTTC. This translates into CASSSHGSWAYNEQFF.

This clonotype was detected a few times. The CDR3 DNA reads TGTGCCAGCAGTCGGACTGTCCCCCCCCAAAACATTCAGTACTTC. It codes for CASSRTVPPQNIQYF. V gene TRBV6-1 combines with J gene TRBJ2-4; D possibly corresponds to TRBD2 (5 bases). The V end lost 5 bases, the J end lost 5 bases, and 16 bases lay between the germline ends. Germline CDR1 is MNHNS and CDR2 is SASEGT. The CDR3 is 15 amino acids.

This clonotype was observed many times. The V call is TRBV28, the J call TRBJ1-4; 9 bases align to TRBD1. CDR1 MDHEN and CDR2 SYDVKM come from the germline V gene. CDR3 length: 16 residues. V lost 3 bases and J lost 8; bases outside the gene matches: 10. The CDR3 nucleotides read TGTGCCAGCAGTTTCCCTGGACAGGGGAGTGTCGAAAAACTGTTTTTT. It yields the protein CASSFPGQGSVEKLFF.

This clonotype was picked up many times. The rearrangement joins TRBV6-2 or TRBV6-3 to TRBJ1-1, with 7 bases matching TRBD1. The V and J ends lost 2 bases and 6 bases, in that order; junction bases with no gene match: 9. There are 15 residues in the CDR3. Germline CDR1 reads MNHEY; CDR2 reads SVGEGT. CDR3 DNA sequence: TGTGCCAGCAGTTACCACAGGGAGGGGGCTCCTGAAGCTTTCTTT. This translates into CASSYHREGAPEAFF.

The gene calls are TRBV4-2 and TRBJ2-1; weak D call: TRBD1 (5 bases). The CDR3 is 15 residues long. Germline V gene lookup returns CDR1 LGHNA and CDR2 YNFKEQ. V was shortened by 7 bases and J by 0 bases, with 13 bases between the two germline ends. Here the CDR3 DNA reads TGTGCCAGCACCCGCGACAGACTCTCCTACAATGAGCAGTTCTTC. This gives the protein CASTRDRLSYNEQFF.

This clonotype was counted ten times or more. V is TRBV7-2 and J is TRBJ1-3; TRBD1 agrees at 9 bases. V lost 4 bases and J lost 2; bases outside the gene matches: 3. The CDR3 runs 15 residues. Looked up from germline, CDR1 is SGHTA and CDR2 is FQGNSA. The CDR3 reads CASSSQGAAGNTIYF. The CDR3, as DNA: TGTGCCAGCAGCTCACAGGGGGCGGCTGGAAACACCATATATTTT.

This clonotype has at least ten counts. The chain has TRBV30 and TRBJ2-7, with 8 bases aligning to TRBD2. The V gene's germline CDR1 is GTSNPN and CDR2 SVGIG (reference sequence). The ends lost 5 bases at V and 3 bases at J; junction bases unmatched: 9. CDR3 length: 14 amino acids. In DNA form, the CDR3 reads TGTGCCTGGGGAAGCGGGGGAGGCCTCTACGAGCAGTACTTC. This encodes CAWGSGGGLYEQYF.

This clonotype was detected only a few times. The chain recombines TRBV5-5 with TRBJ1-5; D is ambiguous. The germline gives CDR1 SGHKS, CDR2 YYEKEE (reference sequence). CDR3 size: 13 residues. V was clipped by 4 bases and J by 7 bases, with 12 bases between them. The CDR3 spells CASSPNPGQPQHF. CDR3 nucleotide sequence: TGTGCCAGCAGCCCCAATCCAGGCCAGCCCCAGCATTTT.

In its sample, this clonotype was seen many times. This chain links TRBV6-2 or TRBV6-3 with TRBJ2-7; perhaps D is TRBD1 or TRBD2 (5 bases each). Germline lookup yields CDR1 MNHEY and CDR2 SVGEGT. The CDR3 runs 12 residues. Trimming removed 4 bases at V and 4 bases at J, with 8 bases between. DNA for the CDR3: TGTGCCAGCAGTTCCTGGGGGTACGAGCAGTACTTC. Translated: CASSSWGYEQYF.

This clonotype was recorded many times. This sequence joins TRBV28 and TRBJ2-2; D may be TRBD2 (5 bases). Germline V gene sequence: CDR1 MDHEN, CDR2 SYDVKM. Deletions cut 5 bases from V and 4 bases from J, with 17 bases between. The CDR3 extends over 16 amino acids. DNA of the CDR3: TGTGCCAGCAGTCCTCTCGAGGGCGCGGGCACCGGGGAGCTGTTTTTT. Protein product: CASSPLEGAGTGELFF.